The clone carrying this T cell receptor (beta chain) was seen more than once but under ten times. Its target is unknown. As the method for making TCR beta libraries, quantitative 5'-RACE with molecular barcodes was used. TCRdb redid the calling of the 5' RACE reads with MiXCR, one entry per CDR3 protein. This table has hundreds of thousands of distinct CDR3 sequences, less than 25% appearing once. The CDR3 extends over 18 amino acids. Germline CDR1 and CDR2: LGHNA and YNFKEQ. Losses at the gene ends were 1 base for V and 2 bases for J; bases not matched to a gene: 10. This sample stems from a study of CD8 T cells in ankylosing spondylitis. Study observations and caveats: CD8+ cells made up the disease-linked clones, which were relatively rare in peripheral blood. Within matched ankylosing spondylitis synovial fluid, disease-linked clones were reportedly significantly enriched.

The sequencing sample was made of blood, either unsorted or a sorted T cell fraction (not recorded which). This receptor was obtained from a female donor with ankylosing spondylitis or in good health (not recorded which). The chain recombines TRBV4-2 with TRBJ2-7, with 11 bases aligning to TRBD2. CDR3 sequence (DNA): TGTGCCAGCAGCCAAGCCTACAGGGGACTAGCGGTAGCCTACGAGCAGTACTTC. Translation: CASSQAYRGLAVAYEQYF.